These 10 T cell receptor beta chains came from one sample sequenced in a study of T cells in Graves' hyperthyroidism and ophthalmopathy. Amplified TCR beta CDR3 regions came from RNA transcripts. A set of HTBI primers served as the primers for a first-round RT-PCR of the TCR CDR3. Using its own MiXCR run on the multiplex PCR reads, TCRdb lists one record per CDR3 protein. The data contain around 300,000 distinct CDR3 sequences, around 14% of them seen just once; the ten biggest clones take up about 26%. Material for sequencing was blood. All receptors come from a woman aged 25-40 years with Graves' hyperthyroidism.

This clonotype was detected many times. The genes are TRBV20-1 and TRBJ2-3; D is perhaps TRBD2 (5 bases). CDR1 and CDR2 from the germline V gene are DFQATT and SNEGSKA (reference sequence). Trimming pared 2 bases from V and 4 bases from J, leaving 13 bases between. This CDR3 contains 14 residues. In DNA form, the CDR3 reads TGCAGTGCTAGACCCTGGCGGGTATCAGATACGCAGTATTTT. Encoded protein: CSARPWRVSDTQYF.

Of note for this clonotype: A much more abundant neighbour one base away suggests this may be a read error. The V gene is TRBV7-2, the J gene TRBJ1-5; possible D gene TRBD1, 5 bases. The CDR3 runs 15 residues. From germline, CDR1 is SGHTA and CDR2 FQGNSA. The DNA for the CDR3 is TGTGCCAGCAGCTTAGGAGGGACTTGGGGTCAGCCCCATCATTTT. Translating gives CASSLGGTWGQPHHF.

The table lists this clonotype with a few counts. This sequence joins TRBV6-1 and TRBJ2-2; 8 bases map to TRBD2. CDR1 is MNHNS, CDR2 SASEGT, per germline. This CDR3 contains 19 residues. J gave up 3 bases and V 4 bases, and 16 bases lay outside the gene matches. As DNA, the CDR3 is TGTGCCAGCAGTGCGGCGGGGGGTGGGAGGAGCTTGGACACCGGGGAGCTGTTTTTT. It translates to CASSAAGGGRSLDTGELFF.

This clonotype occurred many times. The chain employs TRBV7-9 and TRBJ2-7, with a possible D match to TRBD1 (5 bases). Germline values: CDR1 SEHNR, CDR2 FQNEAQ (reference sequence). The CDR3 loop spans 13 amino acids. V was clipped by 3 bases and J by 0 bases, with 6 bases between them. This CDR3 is CASSFQGSYEQYF. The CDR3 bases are TGTGCCAGCAGCTTCCAGGGCTCCTACGAGCAGTACTTC.

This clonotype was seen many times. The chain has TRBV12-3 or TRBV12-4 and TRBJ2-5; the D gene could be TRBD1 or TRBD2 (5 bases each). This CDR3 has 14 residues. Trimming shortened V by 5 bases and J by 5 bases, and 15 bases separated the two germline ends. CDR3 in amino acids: CASSAGTVGETQYF. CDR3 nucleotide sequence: TGTGCCAGCAGTGCCGGGACGGTGGGGGAGACCCAGTACTTC.

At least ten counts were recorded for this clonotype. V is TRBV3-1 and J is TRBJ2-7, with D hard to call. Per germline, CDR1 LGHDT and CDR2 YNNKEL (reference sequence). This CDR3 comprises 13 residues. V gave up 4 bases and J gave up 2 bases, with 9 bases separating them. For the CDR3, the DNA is TGTGCCAGCAGCCTCAGATACACCTACGAGCAGTACTTC. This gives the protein CASSLRYTYEQYF.

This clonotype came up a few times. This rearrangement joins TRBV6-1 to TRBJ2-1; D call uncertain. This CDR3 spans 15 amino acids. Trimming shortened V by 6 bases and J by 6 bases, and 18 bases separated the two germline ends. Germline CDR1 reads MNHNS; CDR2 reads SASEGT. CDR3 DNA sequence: TGTGCCAGCAGGGCGCTCGGTTGGTATTTCAATGAGCAGTTCTTC. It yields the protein CASRALGWYFNEQFF.

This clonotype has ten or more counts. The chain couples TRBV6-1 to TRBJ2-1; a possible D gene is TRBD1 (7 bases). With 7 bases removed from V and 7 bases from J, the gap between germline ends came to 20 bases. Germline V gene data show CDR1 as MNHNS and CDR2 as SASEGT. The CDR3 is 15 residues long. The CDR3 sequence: CASTRWRDRANEQFF. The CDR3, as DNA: TGTGCCAGCACCCGTTGGAGGGACAGAGCAAATGAGCAGTTCTTC.

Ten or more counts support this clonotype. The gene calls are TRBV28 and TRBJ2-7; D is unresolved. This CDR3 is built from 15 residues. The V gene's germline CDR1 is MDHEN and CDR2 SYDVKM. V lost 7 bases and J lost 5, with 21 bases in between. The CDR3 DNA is TGTGCCAGCACCCCTGTCGGCTCACTACCCAACGAGCAGTACTTC. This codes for CASTPVGSLPNEQYF.

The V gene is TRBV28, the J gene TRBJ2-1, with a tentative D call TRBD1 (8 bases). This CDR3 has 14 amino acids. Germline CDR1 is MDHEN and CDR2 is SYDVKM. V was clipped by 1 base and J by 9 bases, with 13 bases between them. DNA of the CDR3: TGTGCCAGCAGTTTATCACAGGGGGGGCGTGAGCAGTTCTTC. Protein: CASSLSQGGREQFF.